A selection of T cell receptor beta chains follows, all from one sample in a study of tumor and adjacent non-tumor tissue in lung cancer. A single record per CDR3 protein comes from TCRdb applying MiXCR to the multiplex PCR reads. The data contain approximately 68,000 distinct CDR3 sequences, around three quarters of them singletons. Sequencing input: distant non-tumor lung tissue. The receptors were sampled from a man aged 60-69 years with non-small cell lung cancer. CDR3s leave out the opening cysteine and the closing phenylalanine or tryptophan. Fields, in order: V gene, CDR3 protein.

V gene: TRBV6-2/TRBV6-3
CDR3 protein: ASSYNIRGSFHPEQF

V gene: TRBV7-3
CDR3 protein: ASSLDKDSPLH

V gene: TRBV14
CDR3 protein: AISRWTSGRQEFQY

V gene: TRBV9
CDR3 protein: ASSVSVTDNTGELF

V gene: TRBV11-1
CDR3 protein: ASSFGEGTSCEQY

V gene: TRBV5-4
CDR3 protein: TSSLEVGWNYQTNEQF

V gene: TRBV6-1
CDR3 protein: ASCEALMGQTPYEQY

V gene: TRBV11-1
CDR3 protein: ASSPGTRWGHNKQF

V gene: TRBV11-1
CDR3 protein: TSIPARVLDNEHF

V gene: TRBV10-3
CDR3 protein: AISDSAISTDMQY

V gene: TRBV20-1
CDR3 protein: SARPSGRVLIEQY

V gene: TRBV29-1
CDR3 protein: SVPQLAGSWNEQF

V gene: TRBV4-1
CDR3 protein: ASSQDTWEQI

V gene: TRBV5-4
CDR3 protein: ARSFHTDTQY

V gene: TRBV7-8
CDR3 protein: ASSLAGGNFYEQY

V gene: TRBV4-1
CDR3 protein: AGSQTGETNEQF

V gene: TRBV6-5
CDR3 protein: ASSNRDRDTPTYKQY

V gene: TRBV5-6
CDR3 protein: ANSLRQGNGLPHH

V gene: TRBV14
CDR3 protein: ASSQMHLQETQY

V gene: TRBV5-1
CDR3 protein: TSSPGQEGGANVLT